This T cell receptor (beta chain) was found in a study of control samples from healthy donors and cancer patients (TCRdb year 2020). CDR1 and CDR2 are drawn from the germline V gene: SGHAT, FQNNGV. Measured from the cysteine to the phenylalanine, the CDR3 is 15 residues long. Of all the DNA, just the CDR3 is kept, 45 bases in frame from base 1. V is reduced by 1 base and J by 5 bases, leaving a spacing of 15 bases between them. Libraries came from the immunoSEQ multiplex PCR assay. The table was pulled from immuneACCESS by TCRdb, which kept in-frame rearrangements only. Such tables lose some clones; where checked, under half of the loss comes from unresolved V genes, and the rest has no known cause. Here the sample has 350,000 to 450,000 clones; approximately 92% occur a single time. The ten largest clones add up to 5% to 8% of the sample. As concerns this clone: No cognate antigen has been identified for it. The record has no base qualities; no much larger clone is one base away.

The sequence joins TRBV11-2 to TRBJ2-7; there is no confident call for the D gene. The origin of this receptor is a man aged 35 to 55 with head and neck cancer. Sequenced: PBMCs. The CDR3 here reads CASSLVLMNSDEQYF. The sequenced DNA is TGTGCCAGCAGCTTAGTCCTAATGAATTCGGACGAGCAGTACTTC.